The clone carrying this T cell receptor (beta chain) was observed at least ten times. From RNA transcripts, TCR beta CDR3 regions were amplified. HTBI primers were employed in a first-round RT-PCR of the TCR CDR3. TCRdb processed the multiplex PCR reads anew with MiXCR; each CDR3 protein has one entry. The sample lists around 240,000 distinct CDR3 sequences, about 17% occurring once. This record comes from a study of T cells in Graves' hyperthyroidism and ophthalmopathy. Fresh peripheral blood, 10 ml, was the source of the PBMCs. The germline V and J ends were trimmed by 4 bases and 5 bases, with 16 bases remaining between them. CDR3 length: 14 amino acids. Germline CDR1 is SGHDT and CDR2 is YYEEEE.

J is TRBJ2-7 and V is TRBV5-6; D may be TRBD2 (5 bases). Sequenced material: blood. The sequence was obtained from a woman aged 18-29 years with Graves' ophthalmopathy. The CDR3 protein is CASSAFGGYDEQYF. CDR3 nucleotides: TGTGCCAGCAGCGCCTTCGGCGGGTATGACGAGCAGTACTTC.